This T cell receptor beta chain appears in the sequencing data of a study of blood T cell repertoires in COVID-19 (dated by TCRdb to the early 2020s). Background for the entire study: Collaborator samples came from the United States, Italy and Spain and covered acute and convalescent phases of COVID-19. The prospective study material was composed of cDNA or gDNA derived from T cells, B-cell-depleted T cells, or PBMCs. Deeply sampled blood TCRbeta repertoires from subjects exposed to, actively infected with, or recovered from COVID-19 were included in the dataset. The repertoires were made available in a free public database intended to serve as a resource for research on the immune response to SARS-CoV-2. Samples came from the ongoing ImmuneRACE study (first 160 participants) plus 1,254 subjects from 6 global collaborators. The sample metadata nearly always contained a de-identified subject ID, COVID-19 status, age in years and sex. HLA class I and class II types, where available, came from metadata supplied by the sample provider rather than from assay-based typing.

Whole blood was collected in K2EDTA tubes by collaborating institutions according to the institutions' own protocols. For TCRbeta analysis, collaborator samples were shipped as frozen whole blood, as isolated PBMCs, or as DNA extracted from either sample type. TCRbeta CDR3 regions were amplified from genomic DNA using the immunoSEQ Assay, a bias-controlled multiplex PCR. In the authors' own workflow: Nucleated cell counts per sample were estimated from amplification of reference gene primers within the assay. To quantify the absolute abundance of each unique TCRbeta CDR3 rearrangement, sequence reads were collapsed and filtered. For each sample, productive Simpson clonality was calculated as the square root of Simpson's diversity index over productive rearrangements. TCRdb carries this immuneACCESS record with in-frame sequences only. Its versions omit some clonotypes, under half of them owing to an unresolved V gene in the studies checked, with the rest unexplained. V and J calls and clone size are as listed in that table; D and trimming were resolved from the DNA. Counted in this sample were tens of thousands of clones; 85% to 90% of them appeared once. The top ten clones comprise 1.2% to 1.5% of the sample.

Comment on this clone: The antigen it recognizes is unknown. No base qualities exist here, and no much larger clone lies one base off it.

On the study overall, not on this receptor specifically: The quantity of clinical and demographic metadata differed by source and by participant and was supplied without curation.

Source material: peripheral blood. This clonotype was obtained from a man in his sixties with acute or convalescent COVID-19.

The CDR3 region reads CASSVTVTGTEAFF. The DNA reads as follows: TGTGCCAGCAGCGTGACGGTCACGGGCACTGAAGCTTTCTTT. The sequence joins TRBV7-8 to TRBJ1-1, with no confident D gene call. At the junction V is shortened by 5 bases and J by 4 bases, with 14 bases in between. From the cysteine through the phenylalanine, the CDR3 covers 14 amino acids. Only the CDR3 portion is preserved as DNA: 42 bases, with reading frame beginning at the first base. The germline V gene gives CDR1 as SGHVS and CDR2 as FQNEAQ.